By sample share, the clone carrying this T cell receptor (beta chain) is medium-sized. Its antigen is not known. The junction departs from the called germline gene at one end, perhaps through a read error. This CDR3 region has 12 residues. CDR1 MNHEY and CDR2 SVGAGI come from the germline V gene. MiXCR, run by TCRdb on the reads, gives a single entry per CDR3 protein. The sample includes over 10,000 distinct CDR3 sequences, approximately 17% of them seen just once. These data belong to a study of liver allograft versus peripheral blood T cells. Study background: Within transplanted livers, the T cell receptor repertoires were examined and compared against the repertoires present in the peripheral blood of liver transplant recipients. Notes on the study in general: Differences were reported between the T cell receptor repertoires inside liver allografts and those that were detected in peripheral blood.

The clonotype was recovered from a human patient who had a liver transplant. Part of the T cell pool may stem from the graft donor. The chain uses TRBV6-5 and TRBJ1-2; D perhaps matches TRBD1 (5 bases). The CDR3 nucleotides read TGTGCCAGCAGTTACCCTGGAGGGGACCCAGGCTTC. It codes for CASSYPGGDPGF.